This T cell receptor beta chain originates from a study of beta chain features in type 1 diabetes. All of the isolated RNA was reverse transcribed, so expressed TCRB transcripts were sequenced. Libraries were prepared by immunoSEQ multiplex PCR; TCRdb keeps only in-frame clonotypes and omits some of them. The data hold over 650,000 clones, with roughly 13% observed a single time. General study findings and limits: PCR might favor shorter templates, equally in patients and controls. In every one of the four CD4+ subsets, TCRB CDR3s were moderately but significantly shorter in Type 1 diabetes patients.

Every donor provided one heparinised blood draw, which averaged about 120 mL. Each sorted fraction was over 95% pure. There are 14 residues in the CDR3. Trimming shortened V by 1 base and J by 8 bases, and 9 bases separated the two germline ends. Germline CDR1 and CDR2: SEHNR and FQNEAQ (reference sequence). There are a few counts of this clone. Its antigen is unknown. The sequenced sample was naive CD4+ T cells from blood. V usage is TRBV7-9 and J usage is TRBJ1-6; weak D call: TRBD1 (5 bases). The clonotype comes from a young man with type 1 diabetes. The CDR3 spells CASSLEGPYSPLHF. The CDR3, as DNA: TGTGCCAGCAGCTTAGAGGGGCCCTATTCACCCCTCCACTTT.